This TCR beta chain was recovered during a study of spatial heterogeneity in lung cancer. Study-wide results and caveats: Whereas they appeared in blood less at follow-up, ubiquitous expanded tumor TCRs appeared there more at resection.

The time point denotes: sample taken at primary tumor resection. A total of roughly 72 untreated early-stage non-small cell lung cancer patients served as donors. Extraction of whole RNA from tumor, nontumor lung or frozen PBMC preceded unsorted sequencing. TCR cDNA molecules each carried a unique molecular identifier. Each CDR3 protein is one row after TCRdb ran MiXCR on the 5' RACE reads. The sample gives under 30,000 distinct CDR3 sequences, about 3.3% of which show up once; 29% is in the top ten. This clonotype was detected ten times or more. The antigen is unknown. The germline gives CDR1 LGHDT, CDR2 YNNKEL (reference sequence). Trimming pared 4 bases from V and 2 bases from J, leaving 2 bases between. This CDR3 region has 12 residues.

The source is a female donor with early-stage non-small cell lung cancer. V is TRBV3-1 and J is TRBJ1-4; D is unclear. Specimen: PBMCs, collected at surgery. Here the CDR3 reads CASSRTNEKLFF. CDR3 DNA: TGTGCCAGCAGCCGGACTAATGAAAAACTGTTTTTT.